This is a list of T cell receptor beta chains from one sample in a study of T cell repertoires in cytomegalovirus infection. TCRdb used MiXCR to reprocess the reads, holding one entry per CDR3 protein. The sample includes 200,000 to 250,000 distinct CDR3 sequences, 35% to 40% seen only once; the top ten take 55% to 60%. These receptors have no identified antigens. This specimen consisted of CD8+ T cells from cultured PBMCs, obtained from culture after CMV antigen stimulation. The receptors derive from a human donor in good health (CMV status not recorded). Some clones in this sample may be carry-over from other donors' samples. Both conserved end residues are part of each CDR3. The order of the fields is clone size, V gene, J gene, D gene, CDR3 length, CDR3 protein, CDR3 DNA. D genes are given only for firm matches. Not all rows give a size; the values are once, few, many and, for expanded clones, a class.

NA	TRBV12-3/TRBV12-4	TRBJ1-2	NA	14	CASRSPGPNYGYTF	TGTGCCAGCAGATCACCGGGACCTAACTATGGCTACACCTTC
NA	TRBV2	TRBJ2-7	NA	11	CASQVSYEQYF	TGTGCCAGCCAGGTTTCCTACGAGCAGTACTTC
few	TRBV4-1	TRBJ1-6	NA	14	CASSQGGENSPLHF	TGCGCCAGCAGCCAAGGGGGCGAGAATTCACCCCTCCACTTT
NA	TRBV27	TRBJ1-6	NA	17	CASSLSQSDAYNSPLHF	TGTGCCAGCAGTCTCTCGCAGTCTGACGCCTATAATTCACCCCTCCACTTT
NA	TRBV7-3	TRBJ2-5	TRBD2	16	CASSYGLAGEGETQYF	TGTGCCAGCAGCTATGGACTAGCGGGGGAGGGTGAGACCCAGTACTTC
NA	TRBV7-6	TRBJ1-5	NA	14	CASGLGGVNQPQHF	TGTGCCAGCGGCCTAGGGGGGGTCAATCAGCCCCAGCATTTT
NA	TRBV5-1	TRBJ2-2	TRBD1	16	CASSFSGQTNTGELFF	TGCGCCAGCAGCTTTTCGGGACAGACTAACACCGGGGAGCTGTTTTTT
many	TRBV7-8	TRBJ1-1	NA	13	CASSLASGTEAFF	TGTGCCAGCAGCTTAGCTAGTGGAACTGAAGCTTTCTTT
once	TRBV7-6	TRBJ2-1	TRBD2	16	CASSSLAGGPRNEQFF	TGTGCCAGCAGCTCACTAGCGGGGGGCCCAAGAAATGAGCAGTTCTTC
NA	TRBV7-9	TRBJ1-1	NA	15	CASSLASGLNTEAFF	TGTGCCAGCAGCTTGGCTTCTGGGTTGAACACTGAAGCTTTCTTT
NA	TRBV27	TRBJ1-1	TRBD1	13	CASTQGPRTEAFF	TGTGCCAGCACACAGGGGCCGAGAACTGAAGCTTTCTTT
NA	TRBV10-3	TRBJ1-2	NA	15	CAIRVGREMDYGYTF	TGTGCCATCAGAGTGGGTAGAGAGATGGACTATGGCTACACCTTC
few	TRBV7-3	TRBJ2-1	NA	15	CASSLTGGTYNEQFF	TGTGCCAGCAGCTTAACGGGGGGCACCTACAATGAGCAGTTCTTC
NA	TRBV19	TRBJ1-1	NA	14	CATWSRGMNTEAFF	TGTGCCACCTGGTCCAGGGGAATGAACACTGAAGCTTTCTTT
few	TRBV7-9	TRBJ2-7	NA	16	CASSLAFGMGSYEQYF	TGTGCCAGCAGCTTAGCGTTCGGGATGGGGTCGTACGAGCAGTACTTC
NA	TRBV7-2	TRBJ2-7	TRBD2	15	CASSSTSVSSYEQYF	TGTGCCAGCAGCTCAACTAGCGTGAGCTCCTACGAGCAGTACTTC
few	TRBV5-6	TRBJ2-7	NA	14	CASSLVEGTYEQYF	TGTGCCAGCAGCTTGGTTGAGGGGACCTACGAGCAGTACTTC
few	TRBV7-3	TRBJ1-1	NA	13	CASSRGSGTEAFF	TGTGCCAGCAGCCGAGGAAGCGGCACTGAAGCTTTCTTT
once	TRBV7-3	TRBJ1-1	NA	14	CASSLSDRDNEAFF	TGTGCCAGCAGCTTAAGCGACCGGGACAATGAAGCTTTCTTT
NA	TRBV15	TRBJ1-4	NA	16	CATSRDLTSYGEKLFF	TGTGCCACCAGCAGAGATCTAACCTCCTACGGGGAAAAACTGTTTTTT
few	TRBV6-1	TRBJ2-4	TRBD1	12	CASRTRQGIQYF	TGTGCCAGCAGAACGCGACAGGGTATTCAGTACTTC
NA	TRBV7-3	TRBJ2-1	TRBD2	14	CASSLSGSGSEQFF	TGTGCCAGCAGCTTGAGCGGGAGTGGGAGTGAGCAGTTCTTC
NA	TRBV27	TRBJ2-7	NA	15	CASSYLSQGSYEQYF	TGTGCCAGCAGTTATCTTTCACAGGGATCCTACGAGCAGTACTTC
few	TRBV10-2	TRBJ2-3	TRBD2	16	CASSPGGEGRADTQYF	TGCGCCAGCAGTCCCGGGGGGGAGGGCCGCGCAGATACGCAGTATTTT
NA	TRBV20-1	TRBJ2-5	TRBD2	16	CSARDSSGGAVETQYF	TGCAGTGCTAGAGATTCTAGCGGGGGGGCCGTGGAGACCCAGTACTTC
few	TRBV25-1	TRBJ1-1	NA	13	CASSDRKNTEAFF	TGTGCCAGCAGTGACAGGAAGAACACTGAAGCTTTCTTT
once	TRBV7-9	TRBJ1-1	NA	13	CASSPAGGGLAFF	TGTGCCAGCAGCCCAGCCGGGGGAGGGTTAGCTTTCTTT
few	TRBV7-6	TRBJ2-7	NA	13	CASASGSGYEQYF	TGTGCCAGCGCGTCGGGTAGTGGCTACGAGCAGTACTTC
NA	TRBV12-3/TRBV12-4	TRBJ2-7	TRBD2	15	CASSYSGRARYEQYF	TGTGCCAGCAGCTATAGCGGGAGGGCCCGGTACGAGCAGTACTTC